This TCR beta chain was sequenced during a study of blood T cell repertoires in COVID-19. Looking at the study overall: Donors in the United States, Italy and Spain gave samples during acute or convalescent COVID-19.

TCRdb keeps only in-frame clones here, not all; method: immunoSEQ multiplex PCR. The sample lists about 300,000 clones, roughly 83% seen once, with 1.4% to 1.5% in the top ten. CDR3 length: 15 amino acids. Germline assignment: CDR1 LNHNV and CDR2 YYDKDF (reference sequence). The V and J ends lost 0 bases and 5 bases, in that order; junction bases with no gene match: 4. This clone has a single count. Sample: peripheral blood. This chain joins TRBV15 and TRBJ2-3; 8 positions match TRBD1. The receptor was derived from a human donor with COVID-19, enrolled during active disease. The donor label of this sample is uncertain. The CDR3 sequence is CATSRDPGGEDTQYF. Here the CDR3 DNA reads TGTGCCACCAGCAGAGATCCAGGGGGCGAAGATACGCAGTATTTT.